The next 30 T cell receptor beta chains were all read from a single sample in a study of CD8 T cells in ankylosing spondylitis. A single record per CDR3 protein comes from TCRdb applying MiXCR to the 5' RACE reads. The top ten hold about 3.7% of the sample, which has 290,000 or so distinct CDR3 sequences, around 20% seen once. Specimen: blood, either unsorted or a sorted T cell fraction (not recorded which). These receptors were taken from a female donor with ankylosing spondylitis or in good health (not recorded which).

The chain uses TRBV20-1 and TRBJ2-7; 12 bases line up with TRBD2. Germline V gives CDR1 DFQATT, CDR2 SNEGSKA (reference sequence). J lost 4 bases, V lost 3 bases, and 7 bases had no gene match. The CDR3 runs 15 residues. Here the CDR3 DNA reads TGCAGTGCTAGTGACGGACTAGCGGGAAAGTACGAGCAGTACTTC. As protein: CSASDGLAGKYEQYF.

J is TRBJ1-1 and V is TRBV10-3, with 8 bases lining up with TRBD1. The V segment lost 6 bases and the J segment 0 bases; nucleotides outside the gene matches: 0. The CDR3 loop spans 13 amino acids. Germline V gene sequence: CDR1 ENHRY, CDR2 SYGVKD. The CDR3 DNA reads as TGTGCCATCAGGGGACAGGTGAACACTGAAGCTTTCTTT. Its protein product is CAIRGQVNTEAFF.

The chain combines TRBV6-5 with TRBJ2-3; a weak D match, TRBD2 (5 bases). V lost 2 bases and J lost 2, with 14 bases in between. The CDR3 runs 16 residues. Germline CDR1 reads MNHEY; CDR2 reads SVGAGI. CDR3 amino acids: CASSYGLGAATDTQYF. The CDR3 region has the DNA TGTGCCAGCAGTTACGGGTTGGGAGCAGCCACAGATACGCAGTATTTT.

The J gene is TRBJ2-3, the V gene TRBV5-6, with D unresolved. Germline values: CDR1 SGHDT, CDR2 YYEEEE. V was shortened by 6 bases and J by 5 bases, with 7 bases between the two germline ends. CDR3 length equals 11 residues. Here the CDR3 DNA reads TGTGCCAGCACCAAACTAGATACGCAGTATTTT. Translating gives CASTKLDTQYF.

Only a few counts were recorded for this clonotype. In nucleotides, the CDR3 is TGTGCCAGCAGCGTACCGGGACTGACAAATTCGGCCCTCCACTTT. Protein product: CASSVPGLTNSALHF. This chain joins TRBV7-2 and TRBJ1-6, with D possibly being TRBD1 (5 bases). CDR1 is SGHTA and CDR2 is FQGNSA in the germline V gene. CDR3 length: 15 residues. The V and J ends lost 5 bases and 14 bases respectively, with 22 bases between them.

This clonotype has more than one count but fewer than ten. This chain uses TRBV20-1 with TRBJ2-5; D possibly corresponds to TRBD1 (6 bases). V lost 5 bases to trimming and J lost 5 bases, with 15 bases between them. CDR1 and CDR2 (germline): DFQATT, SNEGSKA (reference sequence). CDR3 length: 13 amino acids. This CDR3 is CSARRGTSETQYF. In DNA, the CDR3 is TGCAGTGCTCGGAGAGGGACAAGCGAGACCCAGTACTTC.

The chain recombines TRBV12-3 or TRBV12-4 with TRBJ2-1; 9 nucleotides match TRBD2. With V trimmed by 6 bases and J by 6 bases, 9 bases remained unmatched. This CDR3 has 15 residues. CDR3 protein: CASSPTSGVANEQFF. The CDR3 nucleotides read TGTGCCAGCAGCCCGACTAGCGGAGTGGCCAATGAGCAGTTCTTC.

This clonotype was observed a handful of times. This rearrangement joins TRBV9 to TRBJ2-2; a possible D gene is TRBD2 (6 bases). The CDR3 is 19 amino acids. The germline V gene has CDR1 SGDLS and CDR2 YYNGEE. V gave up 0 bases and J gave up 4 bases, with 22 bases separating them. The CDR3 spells CASSVGLGPGVGSTGELFF. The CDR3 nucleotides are TGTGCCAGCAGCGTAGGGTTGGGCCCGGGAGTTGGAAGCACCGGGGAGCTGTTTTTT.

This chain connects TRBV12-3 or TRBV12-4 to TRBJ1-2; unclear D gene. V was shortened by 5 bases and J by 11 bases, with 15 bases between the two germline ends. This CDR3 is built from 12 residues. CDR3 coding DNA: TGTGCCAGCAGTCTCGGGTCGGGCGGGTACACCTTC. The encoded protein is CASSLGSGGYTF.

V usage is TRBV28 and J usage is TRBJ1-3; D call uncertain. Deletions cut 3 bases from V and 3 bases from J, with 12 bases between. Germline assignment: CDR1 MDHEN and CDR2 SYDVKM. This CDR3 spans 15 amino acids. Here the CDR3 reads CASSFVVGSGNTIYF. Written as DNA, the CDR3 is TGTGCCAGCAGTTTCGTTGTGGGGAGTGGAAACACCATATATTTT.

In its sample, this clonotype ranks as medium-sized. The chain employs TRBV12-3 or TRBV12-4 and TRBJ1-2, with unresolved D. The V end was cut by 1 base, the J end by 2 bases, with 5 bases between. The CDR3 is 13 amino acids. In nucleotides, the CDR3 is TGTGCCAGCAGTTTAGGGCCGAACTATGGCTACACCTTC. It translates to CASSLGPNYGYTF.

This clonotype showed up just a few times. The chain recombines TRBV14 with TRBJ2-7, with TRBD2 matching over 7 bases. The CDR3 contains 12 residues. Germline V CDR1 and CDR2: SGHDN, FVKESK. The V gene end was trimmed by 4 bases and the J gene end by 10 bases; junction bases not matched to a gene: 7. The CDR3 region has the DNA TGTGCCAGCAGCCCTCAGGCGGGAGTTCAGTACTTC. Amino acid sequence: CASSPQAGVQYF.

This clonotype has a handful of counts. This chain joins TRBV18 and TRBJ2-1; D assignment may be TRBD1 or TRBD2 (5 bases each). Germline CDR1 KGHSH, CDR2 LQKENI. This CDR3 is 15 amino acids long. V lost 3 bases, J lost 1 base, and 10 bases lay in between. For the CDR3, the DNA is TGTGCCAGCTCACCGGGCAGGGAGTCCTACAATGAGCAGTTCTTC. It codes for CASSPGRESYNEQFF.

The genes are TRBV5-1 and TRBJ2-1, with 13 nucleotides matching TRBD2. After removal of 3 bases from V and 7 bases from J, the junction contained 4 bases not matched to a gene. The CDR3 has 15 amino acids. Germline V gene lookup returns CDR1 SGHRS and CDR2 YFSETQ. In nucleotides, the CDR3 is TGCGCCAGCAGCTGGACTAGCGGGAGAATGAATGAGCAGTTCTTC. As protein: CASSWTSGRMNEQFF. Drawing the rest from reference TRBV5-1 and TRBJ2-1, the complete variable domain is KAGVTQTPRYLIKTRGQQVTLSCSPISGHRSVSWYQQTPGQGLQFLFEYFSETQRNKGNFPGRFSGRQFSNSRSEMNVSTLELGDSALYLCASSWTSGRMNEQFFGPGTRLTVL.

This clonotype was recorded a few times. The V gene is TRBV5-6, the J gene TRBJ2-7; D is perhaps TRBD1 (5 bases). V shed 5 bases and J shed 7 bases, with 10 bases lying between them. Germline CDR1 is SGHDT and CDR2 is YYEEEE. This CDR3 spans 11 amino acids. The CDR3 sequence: CASRVGDEQYF. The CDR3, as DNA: TGTGCCAGCAGGGTAGGGGATGAGCAGTACTTC.

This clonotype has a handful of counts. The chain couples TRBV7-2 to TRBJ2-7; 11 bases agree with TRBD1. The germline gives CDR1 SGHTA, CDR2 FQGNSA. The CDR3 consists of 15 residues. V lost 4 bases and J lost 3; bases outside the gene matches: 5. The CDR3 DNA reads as TGTGCCAGCAGCTCCCGGACAGGGGGCCTCTACGAGCAGTACTTC. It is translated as CASSSRTGGLYEQYF.

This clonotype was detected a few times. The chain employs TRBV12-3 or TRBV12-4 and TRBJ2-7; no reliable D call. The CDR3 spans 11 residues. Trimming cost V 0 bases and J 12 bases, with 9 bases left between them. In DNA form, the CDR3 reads TGTGCCAGCAGTTTAGCCCGGGTAAGGTACTTC. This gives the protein CASSLARVRYF.

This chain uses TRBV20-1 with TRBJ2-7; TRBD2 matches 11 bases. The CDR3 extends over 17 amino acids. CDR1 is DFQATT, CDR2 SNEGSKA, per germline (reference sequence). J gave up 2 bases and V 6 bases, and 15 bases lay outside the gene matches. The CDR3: CSATTQAASGRPYEQYF. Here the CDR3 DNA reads TGCAGTGCCACTACCCAGGCGGCTAGCGGGAGGCCCTACGAGCAGTACTTC.

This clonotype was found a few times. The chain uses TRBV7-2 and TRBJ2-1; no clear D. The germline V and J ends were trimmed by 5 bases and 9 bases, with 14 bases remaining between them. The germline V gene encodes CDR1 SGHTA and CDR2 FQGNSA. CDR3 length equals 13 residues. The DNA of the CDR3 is TGTGCCAGCAGCCCCCCCGGGTGGGGTGAGCAGTTCTTC. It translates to CASSPPGWGEQFF.

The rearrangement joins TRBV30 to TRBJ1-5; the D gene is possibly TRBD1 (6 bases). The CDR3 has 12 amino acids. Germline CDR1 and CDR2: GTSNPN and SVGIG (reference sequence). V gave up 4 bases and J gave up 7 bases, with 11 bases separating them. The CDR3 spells CAWTSQGQPQHF. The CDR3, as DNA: TGTGCCTGGACCTCACAGGGCCAGCCCCAGCATTTT.

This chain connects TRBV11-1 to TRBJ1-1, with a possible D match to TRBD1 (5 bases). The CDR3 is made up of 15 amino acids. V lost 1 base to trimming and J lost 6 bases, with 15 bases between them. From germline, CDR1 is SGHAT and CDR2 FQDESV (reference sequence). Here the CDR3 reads CASSLEGARWPEAFF. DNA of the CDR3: TGTGCCAGCAGCTTAGAAGGGGCGAGGTGGCCTGAAGCTTTCTTT.

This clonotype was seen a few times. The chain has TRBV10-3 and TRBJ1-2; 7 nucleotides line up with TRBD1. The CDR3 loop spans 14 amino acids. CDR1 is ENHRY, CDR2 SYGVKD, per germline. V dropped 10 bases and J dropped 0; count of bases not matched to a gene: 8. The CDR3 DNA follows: TGTGCCAGCACACAGGGGACAACTAACTATGGCTACACCTTC. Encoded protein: CASTQGTTNYGYTF.

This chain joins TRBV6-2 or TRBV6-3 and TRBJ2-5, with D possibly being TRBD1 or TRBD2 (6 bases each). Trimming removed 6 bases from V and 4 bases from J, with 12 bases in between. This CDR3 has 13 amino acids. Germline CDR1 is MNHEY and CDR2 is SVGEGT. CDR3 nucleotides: TGTGCCAGCAGCTACGGAGGGGGAGAGACCCAGTACTTC. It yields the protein CASSYGGGETQYF.

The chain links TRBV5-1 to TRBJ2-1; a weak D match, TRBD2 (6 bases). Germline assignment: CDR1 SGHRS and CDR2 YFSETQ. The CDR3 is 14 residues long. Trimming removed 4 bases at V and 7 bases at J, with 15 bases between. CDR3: CASSVSPGGNEQFF. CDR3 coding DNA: TGCGCCAGCAGCGTATCGCCTGGAGGGAATGAGCAGTTCTTC.

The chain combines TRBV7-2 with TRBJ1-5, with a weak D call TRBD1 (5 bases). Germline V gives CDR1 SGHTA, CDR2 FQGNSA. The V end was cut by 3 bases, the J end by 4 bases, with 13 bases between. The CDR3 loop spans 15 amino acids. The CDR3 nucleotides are TGTGCCAGCAGCTTTATCGACGACAGAAATCAGCCCCAGCATTTT. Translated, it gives CASSFIDDRNQPQHF.

CDR3 bases: TGTGCCAGCGGAGGGGGCCCTGAAAAACTGTTTTTT. Residues: CASGGGPEKLFF. This chain connects TRBV12-3 or TRBV12-4 to TRBJ1-4, with 7 bases fitting TRBD1. The CDR3 extends over 12 amino acids. The V segment lost 8 bases and the J segment 7 bases; nucleotides outside the gene matches: 4.

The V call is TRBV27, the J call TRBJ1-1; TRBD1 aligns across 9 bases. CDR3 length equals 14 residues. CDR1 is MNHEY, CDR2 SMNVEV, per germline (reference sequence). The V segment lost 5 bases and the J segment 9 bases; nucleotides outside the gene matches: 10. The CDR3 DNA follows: TGTGCCAGCAGTCTCAGGGCGGGACAGGGAAAAGCTTTCTTT. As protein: CASSLRAGQGKAFF.

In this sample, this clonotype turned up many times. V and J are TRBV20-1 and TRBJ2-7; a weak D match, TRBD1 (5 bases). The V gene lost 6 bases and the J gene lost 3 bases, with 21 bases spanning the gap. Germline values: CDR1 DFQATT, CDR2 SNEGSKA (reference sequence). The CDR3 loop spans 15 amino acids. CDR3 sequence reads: CSATPREVPLYEQYF. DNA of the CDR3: TGCAGTGCCACCCCCAGGGAAGTTCCTCTCTACGAGCAGTACTTC.

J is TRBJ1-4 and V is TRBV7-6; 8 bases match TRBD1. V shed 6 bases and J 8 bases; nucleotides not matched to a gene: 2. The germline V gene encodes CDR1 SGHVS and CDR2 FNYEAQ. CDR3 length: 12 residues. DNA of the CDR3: TGTGCCAGCAGGGGGACAGGAGAAAAACTGTTTTTT. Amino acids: CASRGTGEKLFF.

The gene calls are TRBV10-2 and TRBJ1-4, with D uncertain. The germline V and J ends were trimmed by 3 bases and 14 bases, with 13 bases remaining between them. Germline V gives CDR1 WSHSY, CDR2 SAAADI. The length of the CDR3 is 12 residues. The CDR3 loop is CASSDWLSRLFF. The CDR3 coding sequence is TGCGCCAGCAGTGATTGGCTATCAAGGCTGTTTTTT.